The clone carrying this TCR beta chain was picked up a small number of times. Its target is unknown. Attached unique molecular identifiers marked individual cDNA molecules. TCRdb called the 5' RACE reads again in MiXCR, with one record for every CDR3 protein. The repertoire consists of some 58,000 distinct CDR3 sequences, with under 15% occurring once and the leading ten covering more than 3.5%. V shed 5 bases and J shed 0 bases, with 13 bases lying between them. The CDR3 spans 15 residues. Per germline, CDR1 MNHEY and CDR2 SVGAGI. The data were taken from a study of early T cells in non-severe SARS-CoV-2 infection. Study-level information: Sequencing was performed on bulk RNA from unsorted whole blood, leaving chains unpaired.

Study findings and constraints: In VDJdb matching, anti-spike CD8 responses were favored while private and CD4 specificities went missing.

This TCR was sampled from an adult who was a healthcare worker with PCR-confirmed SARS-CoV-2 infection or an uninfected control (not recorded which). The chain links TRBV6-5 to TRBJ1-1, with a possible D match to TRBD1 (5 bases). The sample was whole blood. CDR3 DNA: TGTGCCAGCAGTAGTCGCAGGGAAATGAACACTGAAGCTTTCTTT. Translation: CASSSRREMNTEAFF.